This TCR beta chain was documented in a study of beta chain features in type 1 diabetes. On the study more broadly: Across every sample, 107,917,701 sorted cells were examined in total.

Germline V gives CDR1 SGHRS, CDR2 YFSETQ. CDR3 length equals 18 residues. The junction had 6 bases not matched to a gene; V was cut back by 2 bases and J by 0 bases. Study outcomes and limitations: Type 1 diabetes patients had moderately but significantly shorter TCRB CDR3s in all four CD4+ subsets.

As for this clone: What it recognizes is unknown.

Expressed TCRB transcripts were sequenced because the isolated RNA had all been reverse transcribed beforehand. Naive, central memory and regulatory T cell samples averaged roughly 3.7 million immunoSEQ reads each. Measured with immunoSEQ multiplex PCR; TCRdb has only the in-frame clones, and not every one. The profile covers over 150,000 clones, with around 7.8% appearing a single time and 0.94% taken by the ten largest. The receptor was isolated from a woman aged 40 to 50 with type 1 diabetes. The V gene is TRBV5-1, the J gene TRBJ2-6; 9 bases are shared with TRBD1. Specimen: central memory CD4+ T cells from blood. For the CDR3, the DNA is TGCGCCAGCAGCTTTTTGGGGACAGGGAACTCTGGGGCCAACGTCCTGACTTTC. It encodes CASSFLGTGNSGANVLTF.